This T cell receptor (beta chain) appears in the sequencing data of a study of cytomegalovirus exposure and HLA in healthy donors. Notes on the study in general: Cytomegalovirus status, reportedly, was diagnosed with high specificity and sensitivity by the classifier.

The length of the CDR3 is 15 residues. The germline V gene encodes CDR1 LNHNV and CDR2 YYDKDF (reference sequence). Trimming took off 3 bases at V and 0 bases at J, with 11 bases between the two ends. This clone has ten or more counts. Its cognate antigen is unknown. Amplification used 60 Vbeta primers and 13 Jbeta primers. TCRdb's table, derived via immunoSEQ multiplex PCR, lists solely in-frame clones and lacks some. The sample comprises fewer than 85,000 clones, over 65% of which are singletons, and roughly 9.1% rests with the top ten. This clonotype was obtained from a man between 40 and 49 years old in good health and CMV-seropositive. Sample: PBMCs. This chain links TRBV15 with TRBJ1-1, with D hard to call. CDR3 sequence: CATSSGLILNTEAFF. The CDR3 nucleotides read TGTGCCACCAGCAGCGGACTGATCTTGAACACTGAAGCTTTCTTT.